This T cell receptor (beta chain) was obtained from a study of a mutant IDH1 vaccine in newly diagnosed glioma. At the level of the study: Earlier treatment was radiotherapy, temozolomide, or both, with most getting both.

About this clone itself: The target antigen is unknown.

General study findings and limits: The occurrence of vaccine-induced immune responses was seen in 90% to 95% of patients.

Method: immunoSEQ multiplex PCR; TCRdb's copy keeps in-frame clones and lacks some. The repertoire holds roughly 42,000 clones, with over 75% as singletons. Time point denoted: week 5, during vaccination. Every single dose of the vaccine, 300 ug of mutant IDH1 20-mer peptide, came with topical imiquimod. The donors had new WHO grade 3 or 4 astrocytomas; these were IDH1-mutant and ATRX-lost. The CDR3 contains 13 residues. The V gene end was trimmed by 3 bases and the J gene end by 3 bases; junction bases not matched to a gene: 0. Germline values: CDR1 KGHSH, CDR2 LQKENI. The sample in question was PBMCs, obtained from a glioma patient whose treatment included an IDH1 peptide vaccine. The chain recombines TRBV18 with TRBJ2-5; 8 bases line up with TRBD2. The TCR originated in a man between 40 and 49 years old with glioma. In DNA form, the CDR3 reads TGTGCCAGCTCACCCGGGGGGGAAGAGACCCAGTACTTC. It specifies CASSPGGEETQYF.